This TCR beta chain was obtained from a study of blood T cell repertoires in COVID-19. Study-wide background: Nucleic acid was either cDNA or gDNA, and it came from T cells, B-cell-depleted T cells, or PBMCs.

Participant age was about 18 to 95 years, and participants resided in around 24 US areas. Cohorts were based on clinical histories the participants reported. V gave up 4 bases and J gave up 4 bases; unmatched junction bases: 8. The CDR3 spans 17 residues. Germline CDR1 and CDR2: KGHSH and LQKENI. Original data processing: Amplification of reference gene primers provided the estimated nucleated cell counts. TCRdb keeps only in-frame clones here, not all; method: immunoSEQ multiplex PCR. V, J and clone size reflect that table, while D and trimming were determined from the DNA. The sample has 130,000 or so clones; around four fifths are singletons.

The sequencing sample was made of PBMCs or T cells enriched from blood (not recorded which). The V and J genes are TRBV18 and TRBJ2-5; 14 bases match TRBD2. This receptor was obtained from a woman aged 50 to 60 with acute COVID-19. The CDR3 loop reads CASSRLAGGPGGETQYF. Here the CDR3 DNA reads TGTGCCAGCTCACGACTAGCGGGAGGGCCAGGTGGAGAGACCCAGTACTTC.